The clone carrying this TCR beta chain was observed at least ten times. Trimming removed 4 bases from V and 7 bases from J, with 26 bases in between. The CDR3 runs to 18 residues. Germline V CDR1 and CDR2: MNHNS, SASEGT. Arm-PCR of CDR3 regions with iRepertoire HTBI primers generated TCR beta libraries. TCRdb analysed the multiplex PCR reads with MiXCR anew, one entry per CDR3 protein. The table records about 560,000 distinct CDR3 sequences, 15% to 20% of them present only once. The time point was: newly diagnosed GD, antithyroid drugs for less than 3 months. PBMC RNA served as the TCR library source. This sample is part of a study of regulatory T cells in long-lasting Graves disease. The wider study: Newly diagnosed Graves' patients took antithyroid drugs under 3 months.

The same data also went into a second study, on T cells in Graves' hyperthyroidism and ophthalmopathy.

The sequence was collected from a man aged 18 to 29 with Graves disease. The V and J genes are TRBV6-1 and TRBJ1-5; D unresolved. The sample was peripheral blood mononuclear cells (PBMCs), taken at new diagnosis, from a patient treated with antithyroid drugs. The CDR3 region is CASSADPKTAIPSQPQHF. In nucleotides, the CDR3 is TGTGCCAGCAGTGCAGACCCAAAAACAGCGATCCCTAGCCAGCCCCAGCATTTT.